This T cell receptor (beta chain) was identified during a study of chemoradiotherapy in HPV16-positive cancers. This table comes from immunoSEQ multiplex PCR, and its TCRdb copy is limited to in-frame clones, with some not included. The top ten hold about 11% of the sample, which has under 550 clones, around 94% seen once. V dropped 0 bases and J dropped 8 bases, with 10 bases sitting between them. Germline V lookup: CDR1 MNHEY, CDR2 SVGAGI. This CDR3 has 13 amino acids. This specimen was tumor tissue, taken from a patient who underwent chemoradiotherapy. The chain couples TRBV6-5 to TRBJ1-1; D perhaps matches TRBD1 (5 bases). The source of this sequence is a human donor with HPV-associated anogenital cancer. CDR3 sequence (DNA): TGTGCCAGCAGTTACTCTCGACAGTCCGAAGCTTTCTTT. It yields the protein CASSYSRQSEAFF.